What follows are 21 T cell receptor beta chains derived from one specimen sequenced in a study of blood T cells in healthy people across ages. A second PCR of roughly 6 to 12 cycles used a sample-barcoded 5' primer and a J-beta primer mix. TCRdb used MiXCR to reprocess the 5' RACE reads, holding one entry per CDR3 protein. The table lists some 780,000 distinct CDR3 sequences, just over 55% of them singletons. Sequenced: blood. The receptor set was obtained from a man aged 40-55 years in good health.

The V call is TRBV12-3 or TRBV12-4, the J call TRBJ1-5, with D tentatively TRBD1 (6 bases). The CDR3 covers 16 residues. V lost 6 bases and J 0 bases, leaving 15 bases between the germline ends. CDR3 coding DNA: TGTGCCAGCAGGCGAACAGGGAGCCTTAGCAATCAGCCCCAGCATTTT. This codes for CASRRTGSLSNQPQHF.

CDR3 nucleotides: TGTGCCAGCAGTTTTGGTCTAGCGGGTGTCTACAATGAGCAGTTCTTC. Encoded protein: CASSFGLAGVYNEQFF. The genes are TRBV12-3 or TRBV12-4 and TRBJ2-1; the match to TRBD2 covers 8 bases. J gave up 3 bases and V 3 bases, and 7 bases lay outside the gene matches. The CDR3 runs 16 residues.

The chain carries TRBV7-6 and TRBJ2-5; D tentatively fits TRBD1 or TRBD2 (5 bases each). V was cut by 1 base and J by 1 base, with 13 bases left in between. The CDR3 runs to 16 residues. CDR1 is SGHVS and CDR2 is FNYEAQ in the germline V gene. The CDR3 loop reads CASSLEFWGSQETQYF. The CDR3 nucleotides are TGTGCCAGCAGCTTAGAGTTCTGGGGGTCCCAAGAGACCCAGTACTTC.

The CDR3 nucleotides read TGCAGTGCTACCCGGGACAGGGGCTCACCCCTCCACTTT. Protein: CSATRDRGSPLHF. V usage is TRBV20-1 and J usage is TRBJ1-6, with TRBD1 identical over 10 bases. The CDR3 spans 13 residues. Unmatched junction bases numbered 4, after V lost 4 bases and J lost 10 bases. Germline loops: CDR1 DFQATT, CDR2 SNEGSKA (reference sequence).

In DNA form, the CDR3 reads TGTGCCAGCAGCGATGGAAAGAACACTGAAGCTTTCTTT. Encoded protein: CASSDGKNTEAFF. The rearrangement uses TRBV9 and TRBJ1-1; no clear D. Trimming removed 3 bases at V and 1 base at J, with 7 bases between. CDR1 is SGDLS and CDR2 is YYNGEE in the germline V gene. This CDR3 comprises 13 residues.

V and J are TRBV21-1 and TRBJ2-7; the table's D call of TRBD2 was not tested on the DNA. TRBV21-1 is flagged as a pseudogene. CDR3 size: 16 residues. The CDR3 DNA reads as TGTGCCAGCAGCCTAGAGGCGGGGTGTGTTTCCTACGAGCAGTACTTC. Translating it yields CASSLEAGCVSYEQYF.

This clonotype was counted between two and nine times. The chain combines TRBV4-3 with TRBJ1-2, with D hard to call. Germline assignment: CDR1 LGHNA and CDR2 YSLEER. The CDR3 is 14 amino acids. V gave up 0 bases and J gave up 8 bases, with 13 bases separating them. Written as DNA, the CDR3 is TGCGCCAGCAGCCAAGATGCGACCACCCGGGGCTACACCTTC. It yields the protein CASSQDATTRGYTF.

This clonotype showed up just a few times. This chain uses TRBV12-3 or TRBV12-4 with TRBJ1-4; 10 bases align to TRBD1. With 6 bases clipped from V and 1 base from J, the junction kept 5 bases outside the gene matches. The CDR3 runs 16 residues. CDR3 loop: CASRPGTGETNEKLFF. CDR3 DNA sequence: TGTGCCAGCAGACCCGGGACAGGGGAAACTAATGAAAAACTGTTTTTT.

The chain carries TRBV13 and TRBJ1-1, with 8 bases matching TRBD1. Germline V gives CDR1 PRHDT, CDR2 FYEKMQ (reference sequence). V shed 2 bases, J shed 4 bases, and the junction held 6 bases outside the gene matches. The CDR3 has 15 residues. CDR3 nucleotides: TGTGCCAGCAGCTTACTTCCCGACAGGGGCACTGAAGCTTTCTTT. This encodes CASSLLPDRGTEAFF.

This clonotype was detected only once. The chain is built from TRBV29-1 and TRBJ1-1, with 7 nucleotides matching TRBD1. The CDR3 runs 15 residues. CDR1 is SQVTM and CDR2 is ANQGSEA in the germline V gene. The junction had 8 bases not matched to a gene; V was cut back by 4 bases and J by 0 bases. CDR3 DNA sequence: TGCAGCGTTGTTTTGACAGGGACCCTGAACACTGAAGCTTTCTTT. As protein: CSVVLTGTLNTEAFF.

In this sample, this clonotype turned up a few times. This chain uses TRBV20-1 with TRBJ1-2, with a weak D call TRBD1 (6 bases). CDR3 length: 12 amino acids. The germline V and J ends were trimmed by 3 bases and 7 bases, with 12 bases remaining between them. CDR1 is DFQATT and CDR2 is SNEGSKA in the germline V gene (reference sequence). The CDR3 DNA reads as TGCAGTGCTAGTTTAGGGGGGCTTGGCTACACCTTC. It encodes CSASLGGLGYTF.

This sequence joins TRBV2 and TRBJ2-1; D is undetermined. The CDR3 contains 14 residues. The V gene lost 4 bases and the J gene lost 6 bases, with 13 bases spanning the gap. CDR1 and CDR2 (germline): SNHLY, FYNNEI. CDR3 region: CASSVYKGTNEQFF. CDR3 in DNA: TGTGCCAGCAGTGTATACAAAGGCACCAATGAGCAGTTCTTC.

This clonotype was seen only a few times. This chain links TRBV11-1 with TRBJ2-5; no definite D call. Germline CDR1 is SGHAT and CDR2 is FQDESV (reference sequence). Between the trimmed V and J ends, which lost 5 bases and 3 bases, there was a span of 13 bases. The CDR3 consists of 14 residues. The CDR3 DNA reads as TGTGCCAGCAGCGTATACAGAGATAAAGAGACCCAGTACTTC. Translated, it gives CASSVYRDKETQYF.

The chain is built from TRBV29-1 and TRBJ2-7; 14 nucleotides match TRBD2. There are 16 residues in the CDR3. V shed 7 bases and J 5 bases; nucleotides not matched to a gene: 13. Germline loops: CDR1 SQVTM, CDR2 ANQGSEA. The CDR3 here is CSASPGLAGVIHEQYF. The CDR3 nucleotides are TGCAGCGCCTCTCCGGGACTAGCGGGAGTGATCCACGAGCAGTACTTC.

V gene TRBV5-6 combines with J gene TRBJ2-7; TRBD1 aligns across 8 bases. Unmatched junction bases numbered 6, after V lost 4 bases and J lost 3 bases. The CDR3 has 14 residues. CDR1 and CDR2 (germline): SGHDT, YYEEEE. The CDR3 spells CASSITGGLYEQYF. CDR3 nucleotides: TGTGCCAGCAGCATAACAGGGGGACTCTACGAGCAGTACTTC.

The CDR3 nucleotides are TGCGCCAGCAGTTACCGGGACCAATACAATGAGCAGTTCTTC. Amino acid sequence: CASSYRDQYNEQFF. The rearrangement links TRBV5-1 to TRBJ2-1; D is tentatively TRBD1 or TRBD2 (5 bases each). Germline CDR1 reads SGHRS; CDR2 reads YFSETQ. The CDR3 runs 14 residues. Trimming removed 5 bases at V and 4 bases at J, with 13 bases between. Filled out from reference TRBV5-1 and TRBJ2-1, the complete variable domain reads KAGVTQTPRYLIKTRGQQVTLSCSPISGHRSVSWYQQTPGQGLQFLFEYFSETQRNKGNFPGRFSGRQFSNSRSEMNVSTLELGDSALYLCASSYRDQYNEQFFGPGTRLTVL.

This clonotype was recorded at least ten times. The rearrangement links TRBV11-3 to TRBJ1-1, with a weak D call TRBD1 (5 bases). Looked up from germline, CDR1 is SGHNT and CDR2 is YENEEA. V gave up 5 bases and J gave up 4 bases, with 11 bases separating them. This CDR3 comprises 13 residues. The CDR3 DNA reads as TGTGCCAGCAGCCCACGGGGGGGCACTGAAGCTTTCTTT. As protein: CASSPRGGTEAFF.

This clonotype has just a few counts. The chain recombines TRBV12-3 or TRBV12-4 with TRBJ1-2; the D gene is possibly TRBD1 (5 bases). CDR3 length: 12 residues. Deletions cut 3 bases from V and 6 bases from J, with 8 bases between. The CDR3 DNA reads TGTGCCAGCAGTTTTTTAGGGGATGGCTACACCTTC. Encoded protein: CASSFLGDGYTF.

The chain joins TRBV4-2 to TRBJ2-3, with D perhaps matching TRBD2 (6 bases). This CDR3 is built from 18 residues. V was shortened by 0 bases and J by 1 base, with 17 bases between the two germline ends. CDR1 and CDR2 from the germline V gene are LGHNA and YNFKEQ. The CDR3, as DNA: TGTGCCAGCAGCCAAGATAATTCGGAGGGCCGTCGCACAGATACGCAGTATTTT. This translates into CASSQDNSEGRRTDTQYF.

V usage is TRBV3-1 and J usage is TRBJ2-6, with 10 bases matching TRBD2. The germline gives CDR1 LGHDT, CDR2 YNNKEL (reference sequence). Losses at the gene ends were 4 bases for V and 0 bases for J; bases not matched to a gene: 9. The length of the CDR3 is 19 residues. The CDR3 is CASSLRTSGASSGANVLTF. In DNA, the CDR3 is TGTGCCAGCAGCCTCCGGACTAGCGGAGCTAGCTCTGGGGCCAACGTCCTGACTTTC.

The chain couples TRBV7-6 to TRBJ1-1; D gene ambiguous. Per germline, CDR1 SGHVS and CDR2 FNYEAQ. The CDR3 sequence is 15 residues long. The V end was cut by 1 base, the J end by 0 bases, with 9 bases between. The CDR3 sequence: CASSLGIGMNTEAFF. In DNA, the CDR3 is TGTGCCAGCAGCTTAGGGATAGGGATGAACACTGAAGCTTTCTTT.